The 8 T cell receptor beta chains below come from one sample, sequenced in a study of T cell responses to AZD1222 COVID-19 vaccine. Profiled with immunoSEQ multiplex PCR; TCRdb holds only in-frame clones, not every one. Altogether 210,000 or so clones are present, approximately 94% being singletons, with the ten largest covering about 1.5%. Sample: peripheral blood, taken 28 days after the second dose of the MenACWY control vaccine. These receptors came from an adult who received the MenACWY meningococcal vaccine as a control.

V usage is TRBV29-1 and J usage is TRBJ2-1, with D tentatively TRBD2 (5 bases). Trimming cost V 1 base and J 1 base, with 11 bases left between them. CDR3 length equals 15 residues. The V gene's germline CDR1 is SQVTM and CDR2 ANQGSEA. DNA of the CDR3: TGCAGCGTTGAAGCTAGCCAGGTGTCCTACAATGAGCAGTTCTTC. Protein: CSVEASQVSYNEQFF.

J is TRBJ1-2 and V is TRBV9; D gene uncertain. Trimming took off 0 bases at V and 7 bases at J, with 19 bases between the two ends. Germline values: CDR1 SGDLS, CDR2 YYNGEE. This CDR3 has 16 amino acids. This CDR3 is CASSVARQVSFGGYTF. The CDR3, as DNA: TGTGCCAGCAGCGTAGCAAGGCAGGTTTCTTTCGGTGGCTACACCTTC. Complete variable domain (other parts from reference TRBV9 and TRBJ1-2): DSGVTQTPKHLITATGQRVTLRCSPRSGDLSVYWYQQSLDQGLQFLIQYYNGEERAKGNILERFSAQQFPDLHSELNLSSLELGDSALYFCASSVARQVSFGGYTFGSGTRLTVV.

The rearrangement links TRBV19 to TRBJ2-1, with TRBD2 matching over 8 bases. The junction had 8 bases not matched to a gene; V was cut back by 3 bases and J by 4 bases. This CDR3 contains 16 residues. CDR1 LNHDA and CDR2 SQIVND come from the germline V gene (reference sequence). The CDR3 region is CASSMRTSGAYNEQFF. For the CDR3, the DNA is TGTGCCAGTAGTATGCGCACTAGCGGAGCTTACAATGAGCAGTTCTTC.

The CDR3 sequence is CASSLVVTANSPLHF. The DNA of the CDR3 is TGTGCCAGCAGCTTAGTTGTTACGGCTAATTCACCCCTCCACTTT. V and J are TRBV7-8 and TRBJ1-6, with D unresolved. CDR1 and CDR2 from the germline V gene are SGHVS and FQNEAQ. This CDR3 region has 15 residues. Trimming cost V 1 base and J 6 bases, with 10 bases left between them.

The V call is TRBV7-3, the J call TRBJ2-2, with TRBD1 as a possible D gene (7 bases). Trimming cost V 4 bases and J 6 bases, with 12 bases left between them. The CDR3 length is 14 residues. CDR1 and CDR2 (germline): SGHTA, FQGTGA. CDR3 sequence: CASSSQGEAGELFF. Written as DNA, the CDR3 is TGTGCCAGCAGCTCCCAGGGGGAGGCCGGGGAGCTGTTTTTT.

The chain couples TRBV28 to TRBJ1-1; TRBD1 aligns across 7 bases. The CDR3 extends over 13 amino acids. V trimming: 3 bases; J trimming: 6 bases; junction bases outside the gene matches: 4. Germline loops: CDR1 MDHEN, CDR2 SYDVKM. The CDR3 protein is CASSLTGIAEAFF. In nucleotides, the CDR3 is TGTGCCAGCAGTTTGACAGGGATTGCTGAAGCTTTCTTT.

This clone was detected a few times. This chain joins TRBV28 and TRBJ1-1, with a weak D call TRBD1 (6 bases). The CDR3 loop spans 14 amino acids. Trimming stripped 3 bases from V and 8 bases from J, with 16 bases between. Germline loops: CDR1 MDHEN, CDR2 SYDVKM. This CDR3 is CASSFQIKGVEAFF. CDR3 nucleotides: TGTGCCAGCAGTTTCCAAATTAAGGGGGTGGAAGCTTTCTTT.

The chain joins TRBV7-9 to TRBJ1-6; D is possibly TRBD1 (5 bases). Germline CDR1 reads SEHNR; CDR2 reads FQNEAQ (reference sequence). The CDR3 has 15 amino acids. Trimming removed 1 base from V and 7 bases from J, with 11 bases in between. Written as DNA, the CDR3 is TGTGCCAGCAGCTTAGTGCAAGGGGACAATTCACCCCTCCACTTT. Protein product: CASSLVQGDNSPLHF.